Here is one T cell receptor beta chain with its context. Its antigen is still unknown. Every diagnosis used clinical symptoms, serum thyroxine and TRAb, thyroid ultrasound and orbital computed tomography. This CDR3 contains 12 residues. Germline V CDR1 and CDR2: DFQATT, SNEGSKA (reference sequence). Trimming cost V 3 bases and J 9 bases; bases outside gene matches: 7. The sample originates from a study of T cells in Graves' hyperthyroidism and ophthalmopathy. Overall study results and limits: From stable hyperthyroidism, ophthalmopathy was separated by a 13 V-J model.

Regions amplified from RNA transcripts were the TCR beta CDR3 regions. HTBI primers were the set used in a first-round RT-PCR of the TCR CDR3. TCRdb called the multiplex PCR reads again in MiXCR, with one record for every CDR3 protein. The sample records 610,000 or so distinct CDR3 sequences, roughly 50% being singletons. This TCR was sampled from a woman aged 18-29 years with Graves' hyperthyroidism. Sequenced input: peripheral blood or thyroid tissue (not recorded which). The chain couples TRBV20-1 to TRBJ1-1, with 7 bases that match TRBD1. CDR3 nucleotide sequence: TGCAGTGCTAGTGGGGCAGGGGGAAAAGCTTTCTTT. Translating gives CSASGAGGKAFF.